Shown below are 21 T cell receptor beta chains from a single sample sequenced in a study of T cells in Graves' hyperthyroidism and ophthalmopathy. RNA transcripts were the template for amplifying TCR beta CDR3 regions. The HTBI primer set served for first-round RT-PCR of the TCR CDR3. TCRdb processed the multiplex PCR reads anew with MiXCR; each CDR3 protein has one entry. The sample lists 500,000 to 750,000 distinct CDR3 sequences; less than 20% were seen once. Sequencing was carried out using blood. These receptors came from a woman between 25 and 40 years old with Graves' hyperthyroidism.

This clonotype was picked up many times. This chain joins TRBV7-2 and TRBJ2-7, with 11 bases aligning to TRBD2. The CDR3 runs to 15 residues. With V trimmed by 5 bases and J by 1 base, 4 bases remained unmatched. Germline-derived CDR1 and CDR2 are SGHTA and FQGNSA. DNA of the CDR3: TGTGCCAGCAGCACACTAGCGGGAGCTTCCTACGAGCAGTACTTC. It yields the protein CASSTLAGASYEQYF. Complete variable domain (other parts from reference TRBV7-2 and TRBJ2-7): GAGVSQSPSNKVTEKGKDVELRCDPISGHTALYWYRQSLGQGLEFLIYFQGNSAPDKSGLPSDRFSAERTGGSVSTLTIQRTQQEDSAVYLCASSTLAGASYEQYFGPGTRLTVT.

CDR3 sequence (DNA): TGCAGTGCTAGAGATAGGCGGAAGAACACCGGGGAGCTGTTTTTT. Translated, it gives CSARDRRKNTGELFF. The chain links TRBV20-1 to TRBJ2-2; D ambiguous. Germline V gene data show CDR1 as DFQATT and CDR2 as SNEGSKA (reference sequence). The V and J ends lost 0 bases and 1 base respectively, with 9 bases between them. This CDR3 is built from 15 residues.

The chain is built from TRBV27 and TRBJ1-2; 7 bases agree with TRBD1. This CDR3 has 13 amino acids. Germline CDR1 and CDR2: MNHEY and SMNVEV (reference sequence). V shed 6 bases and J 8 bases; nucleotides not matched to a gene: 9. The CDR3 here is CASSSTGEHGYTF. The CDR3 region has the DNA TGTGCCAGCAGCTCCACAGGGGAGCACGGCTACACCTTC.

V usage is TRBV28 and J usage is TRBJ1-6, with D hard to call. Germline-derived CDR1 and CDR2 are MDHEN and SYDVKM. V was clipped by 2 bases and J by 9 bases, with 11 bases between them. The CDR3 has 14 residues. The CDR3: CASSLGRRSSPLHF. DNA for the CDR3: TGTGCCAGCAGTTTAGGCAGGAGGAGTTCACCCCTCCACTTT.

J is TRBJ1-2 and V is TRBV6-5; TRBD1 is a possible D gene (5 bases). The V end lost 6 bases, the J end lost 7 bases, and 15 bases lay between the germline ends. The CDR3 has 13 residues. Germline CDR1 MNHEY, CDR2 SVGAGI. The CDR3 protein is CASRLDSGSGYTF. The CDR3 coding sequence is TGTGCCAGCAGACTCGATTCAGGGAGTGGCTACACCTTC.

This clonotype was counted at least ten times. This chain connects TRBV3-1 to TRBJ2-7; 10 nucleotides align to TRBD1. The junction had 4 bases not matched to a gene; V was cut back by 4 bases and J by 1 base. The length of the CDR3 is 15 residues. Germline values: CDR1 LGHDT, CDR2 YNNKEL (reference sequence). The CDR3: CASSLGQGRSYEQYF. CDR3 nucleotide sequence: TGTGCCAGCAGCCTGGGACAGGGGAGGTCCTACGAGCAGTACTTC.

This clonotype was observed at least ten times. The chain combines TRBV20-1 with TRBJ2-1; D ambiguous. The length of the CDR3 is 14 residues. V lost 3 bases to trimming and J lost 0 bases, with 9 bases between them. Germline V gene sequence: CDR1 DFQATT, CDR2 SNEGSKA (reference sequence). The CDR3 spells CSARGTISYNEQFF. CDR3 sequence (DNA): TGCAGTGCTAGGGGAACCATCTCCTACAATGAGCAGTTCTTC.

V usage is TRBV4-2 and J usage is TRBJ2-1, with D perhaps matching TRBD2 (5 bases). CDR3 length equals 16 residues. The V and J ends lost 4 bases and 2 bases respectively, with 15 bases between them. Germline V lookup: CDR1 LGHNA, CDR2 YNFKEQ. For the CDR3, the DNA is TGTGCCAGCAGCCCACGGGGAGCAAGCCCCTACAATGAGCAGTTCTTC. This translates into CASSPRGASPYNEQFF.

This clonotype was seen many times. This rearrangement joins TRBV11-2 to TRBJ2-3, with unresolved D. The ends were cut back, 4 bases at V and 2 bases at J, with 7 bases in the middle. The CDR3 sequence is 13 residues long. The germline V gene encodes CDR1 SGHAT and CDR2 FQNNGV. DNA of the CDR3: TGTGCCAGCAGCTGGTCCATCACAGATACGCAGTATTTT. As protein: CASSWSITDTQYF.

This clonotype was detected a few times. The chain has TRBV3-1 and TRBJ2-6; 8 bases fit TRBD1. Trimming removed 8 bases from V and 0 bases from J; junction bases left unmatched: 9. This CDR3 has 17 amino acids. Germline CDR1 reads LGHDT; CDR2 reads YNNKEL (reference sequence). The CDR3 DNA follows: TGTGCCAGCTCGTTCCGGGACAGGCTCTCTGGGGCCAACGTCCTGACTTTC. It codes for CASSFRDRLSGANVLTF.

The chain couples TRBV6-1 to TRBJ1-5; D not resolved. Trimming took 5 bases from V and 6 from J, leaving 11 bases between them. The V gene's germline CDR1 is MNHNS and CDR2 SASEGT. This CDR3 comprises 13 residues. Written as DNA, the CDR3 is TGTGCCAGCAGTCGTAGTTGGGGTCAGCCCCAGCATTTT. Amino acids: CASSRSWGQPQHF.

The table lists this clonotype with a few counts. The chain employs TRBV9 and TRBJ2-6; D ambiguous. The CDR3 runs 14 residues. V shed 3 bases and J shed 3 bases, with 7 bases lying between them. Germline V gene data show CDR1 as SGDLS and CDR2 as YYNGEE. CDR3 nucleotides: TGTGCCAGCAGCGCCCTGAGTGGGGCCAACGTCCTGACTTTC. The encoded protein is CASSALSGANVLTF.

V and J are TRBV18 and TRBJ1-1, with 11 bases aligning to TRBD1. Trimming cost V 5 bases and J 11 bases; bases outside gene matches: 4. The CDR3 consists of 12 residues. Germline loops: CDR1 KGHSH, CDR2 LQKENI. DNA of the CDR3: TGTGCCAGCTCAATGGACAGGGGGCCTGCTTTCTTT. Protein: CASSMDRGPAFF.

This clonotype appeared many times. The V gene is TRBV30, the J gene TRBJ2-1; 7 nucleotides line up with TRBD2. CDR1 is GTSNPN and CDR2 is SVGIG in the germline V gene (reference sequence). CDR3 size: 16 residues. V dropped 3 bases and J dropped 4; count of bases not matched to a gene: 12. CDR3 protein: CAWSRFLADSYNEQFF. The DNA for the CDR3 is TGTGCCTGGAGCCGATTCCTAGCGGATAGTTACAATGAGCAGTTCTTC. Together with reference TRBV30 and TRBJ2-1, the CDR3 gives the full variable domain: SQTIHQWPATLVQPVGSPLSLECTVEGTSNPNLYWYRQAAGRGLQLLFYSVGIGQISSEVPQNLSASRPQDRQFILSSKKLLLSDSGFYLCAWSRFLADSYNEQFFGPGTRLTVL.

The rearrangement joins TRBV9 to TRBJ2-2, with a possible D match to TRBD1 (6 bases). Germline CDR1 reads SGDLS; CDR2 reads YYNGEE. V gave up 1 base and J gave up 1 base, with 8 bases separating them. CDR3 size: 15 residues. The DNA for the CDR3 is TGTGCCAGCAGCGTAAAACAGGGGAACACCGGGGAGCTGTTTTTT. Translation: CASSVKQGNTGELFF.

Ten or more counts support this clonotype. V gene TRBV19 combines with J gene TRBJ2-7; TRBD1 agrees at 9 bases. V was clipped by 3 bases and J by 4 bases; unmatched bases: 13. The CDR3 loop spans 17 amino acids. The V gene's germline CDR1 is LNHDA and CDR2 SQIVND (reference sequence). CDR3 residues: CASSMRAPGQGQYEQYF. CDR3 nucleotides: TGTGCCAGTAGTATGAGAGCTCCGGGACAGGGACAGTACGAGCAGTACTTC.

This clonotype has more than one count but fewer than ten. This rearrangement joins TRBV7-3 to TRBJ1-2; 9 bases fit TRBD1. From germline, CDR1 is SGHTA and CDR2 FQGTGA. This CDR3 comprises 15 residues. V shed 5 bases, J shed 8 bases, and the junction held 12 bases outside the gene matches. This CDR3 is CASSPYPGQGWGYTF. The CDR3 DNA reads as TGTGCCAGCAGCCCTTATCCGGGACAGGGATGGGGCTACACCTTC.

This clonotype was counted at least ten times. The rearrangement links TRBV20-1 to TRBJ2-3; D gene uncertain. The CDR3 runs to 13 residues. V was clipped by 0 bases and J by 2 bases, with 6 bases between them. CDR1 is DFQATT, CDR2 SNEGSKA, per germline (reference sequence). The CDR3 DNA sequence: TGCAGTGCTAGAGACACAGTCACAGATACGCAGTATTTT. Encoded protein: CSARDTVTDTQYF.

This clonotype was observed many times. The rearrangement uses TRBV6-5 and TRBJ1-4; 7 bases map to TRBD1. The CDR3 consists of 17 residues. V was clipped by 0 bases and J by 3 bases; unmatched bases: 7. Germline CDR1 is MNHEY and CDR2 is SVGAGI. Written as DNA, the CDR3 is TGTGCCAGCAGTTACTCGAAACAGGGGAGGGCTAATGAAAAACTGTTTTTT. As protein: CASSYSKQGRANEKLFF.

About this clonotype: One base away lies a much larger clone, so this may be a sequencing read error. The chain joins TRBV7-9 to TRBJ2-3; 8 bases are shared with TRBD2. Losses at the gene ends were 2 bases for V and 0 bases for J; bases not matched to a gene: 4. Germline V gives CDR1 SEHNR, CDR2 FQNEAQ (reference sequence). The CDR3 is 16 residues long. This CDR3 reads CASSLPASGSTDTQYF. The CDR3 bases are TGTGCCAGCAGCTTACCGGCTAGCGGGAGCACAGATACGCAGTATTTT.

The sample holds many counts of this clonotype. The rearrangement uses TRBV6-1 and TRBJ1-1, with a tentative D call TRBD1 (6 bases). This CDR3 is 13 amino acids long. From germline, CDR1 is MNHNS and CDR2 SASEGT. Trimming removed 8 bases at V and 3 bases at J, with 13 bases between. CDR3 coding DNA: TGTGCCAGCGCCCAGGGGCGGTACACTGAAGCTTTCTTT. It is translated as CASAQGRYTEAFF.